A single sample gave rise to the 16 T cell receptor beta chains below, sequenced in a study of blood T cells in healthy people across ages (dated by TCRdb to about 2015). Library construction relied on 5' RACE. Instrument used: Illumina HiSeq 2500. A second PCR of roughly 7 to 12 cycles was run with a J-beta primer mix and a sample-barcoded 5' primer. TCRdb reworked the public reads: Q25 trimming with fastp, MiXCR clone assembly, productive beta chains retained. Every CDR3 protein is listed once, alongside the most common genes and DNA of its rows. Within this sample are approximately 670,000 distinct CDR3 sequences, with approximately 40% of them counted one time only. Around 32% of the sample belongs to the ten largest clones. Sequencing was performed on blood. All receptors derive from an elderly man in good health.

This clonotype was counted a few times. V and J are TRBV5-8 and TRBJ2-1; 10 bases agree with TRBD1. The CDR3 covers 13 residues. CDR1 SGHTS and CDR2 YDEGEE come from the germline V gene. The V and J ends lost 6 bases and 10 bases, in that order; junction bases with no gene match: 7. The CDR3 DNA follows: TGTGCCAGCACCGGGACAGGGGTGCGAGAGCAGTTCTTC. Protein sequence: CASTGTGVREQFF.

The J gene is TRBJ2-1, the V gene TRBV2; the match to TRBD1 covers 9 bases. Trimming took 6 bases from V and 2 from J; bases not matched to a gene: 5. Germline V lookup: CDR1 SNHLY, CDR2 FYNNEI. The length of the CDR3 is 15 residues. The CDR3 coding sequence is TGTGCCAGCAGGAGGGACAGGGCCACCTACAATGAGCAGTTCTTC. Translation gives CASRRDRATYNEQFF.

This clonotype was seen only once. At one boundary the junction diverges from the germline segment, which might be a read error. This chain connects TRBV25-1 to TRBJ2-5, with 7 bases matching TRBD1. The J call may not be correct, given that the DNA end is closer to TRBJ2-7. Germline CDR1 reads MGHDK; CDR2 reads SYGVNS. The CDR3 runs 15 residues. In nucleotides, the CDR3 is TGTGCCGGCAGTGGGTGGCAGGGGGTAATTAACGAGCAGTACTTC. Translating gives CAGSGWQGVINEQYF.

The rearrangement uses TRBV10-3 and TRBJ2-3; 12 bases align to TRBD2. The J segment lost 6 bases and the V segment lost 5 bases, leaving 12 bases of the junction unmatched. CDR1 is ENHRY, CDR2 SYGVKD, per germline. CDR3 size: 17 residues. The CDR3 bases are TGTGCCATCAGTCTGCCCCTAGCGGGAGGGCCCAGGGATACGCAGTATTTT. Protein product: CAISLPLAGGPRDTQYF.

The chain combines TRBV2 with TRBJ2-2; no reliable D call. V was trimmed by 5 bases and J by 2 bases, leaving 15 bases between them. CDR1 and CDR2 from the germline V gene are SNHLY and FYNNEI. The CDR3 loop spans 16 amino acids. The CDR3 region has the DNA TGTGCCAGCAGTCCCTTTTGGACGGATAACACCGGGGAGCTGTTTTTT. Amino acid sequence: CASSPFWTDNTGELFF.

J is TRBJ2-1 and V is TRBV28, with 9 bases matching TRBD2. The CDR3 runs to 14 residues. The ends lost 5 bases at V and 13 bases at J; junction bases unmatched: 12. Per the germline V gene, CDR1 is MDHEN and CDR2 is SYDVKM. CDR3 sequence (DNA): TGTGCCAGCAGTGCTCCTAGCGGGGTCCGTCCCCAGTTCTTC. Amino acids: CASSAPSGVRPQFF. Supplemented by reference TRBV28 and TRBJ2-1, the full variable domain reads DVKVTQSSRYLVKRTGEKVFLECVQDMDHENMFWYRQDPGLGLRLIYFSYDVKMKEKGDIPEGYSVSREKKERFSLILESASTNQTSMYLCASSAPSGVRPQFFGPGTRLTVL.

This clonotype was seen only a few times. The V call is TRBV30, the J call TRBJ2-7, with D tentatively TRBD1 (5 bases). CDR1 is GTSNPN and CDR2 is SVGIG in the germline V gene (reference sequence). The V and J ends lost 0 bases and 6 bases respectively, with 12 bases between them. This CDR3 contains 13 residues. The CDR3 region has the DNA TGTGCCTGGAGTGTAGGCAGGGTAGCCGAGCAGTACTTC. The encoded protein is CAWSVGRVAEQYF.

The CDR3 DNA is TGTGCCAGCAGCTTGTGGGCAGCTTCCTACGAGCAGTACTTC. The encoded protein is CASSLWAASYEQYF. This chain links TRBV7-2 with TRBJ2-7, with D unresolved. This CDR3 region has 14 residues. In germline, CDR1 is SGHTA, CDR2 FQGNSA. V lost 3 bases, J lost 1 base, and 10 bases lay in between.

The chain is built from TRBV4-3 and TRBJ1-2, with 9 bases fitting TRBD1. Germline V CDR1 and CDR2: LGHNA, YSLEER. The CDR3 is 13 residues long. V lost 3 bases and J lost 9; bases outside the gene matches: 5. CDR3 nucleotide sequence: TGCGCCAGCAGCCAGCCGGGACAGGGCAGCTACACCTTC. Protein sequence: CASSQPGQGSYTF.

The chain uses TRBV6-2 or TRBV6-3 and TRBJ2-7, with 7 bases fitting TRBD1. Losses at the gene ends were 6 bases for V and 3 bases for J; bases not matched to a gene: 5. CDR1 and CDR2 from the germline V gene are MNHEY and SVGEGT. CDR3 length equals 13 residues. CDR3 residues: CASRKDRLYEQYF. As DNA, the CDR3 is TGTGCCAGCAGGAAGGACAGGCTCTACGAGCAGTACTTC.

The chain employs TRBV11-3 and TRBJ2-1; 11 bases match TRBD2. The CDR3 totals 19 residues. The V and J ends lost 5 bases and 0 bases, in that order; junction bases with no gene match: 12. Germline V gene lookup returns CDR1 SGHNT and CDR2 YENEEA. In nucleotides, the CDR3 is TGTGCCAGCAGCCCACCTCGACTAGCGGGATCACTCTCCTACAATGAGCAGTTCTTC. It codes for CASSPPRLAGSLSYNEQFF.

This clonotype appeared many times. The chain is built from TRBV12-3 or TRBV12-4 and TRBJ2-3; TRBD1 aligns across 8 bases. The CDR3 extends over 14 amino acids. J lost 2 bases, V lost 6 bases, and 4 bases had no gene match. The CDR3, as DNA: TGTGCCAGCAGAAGACAGGGGTTCACAGATACGCAGTATTTT. Translated, it gives CASRRQGFTDTQYF.

There are many counts of this clonotype. The V and J genes are TRBV5-1 and TRBJ2-7, with 12 bases fitting TRBD2. The J segment lost 2 bases and the V segment lost 4 bases, leaving 10 bases of the junction unmatched. The CDR3 loop spans 17 amino acids. The germline V gene has CDR1 SGHRS and CDR2 YFSETQ. Here the CDR3 reads CASSAGGTSGSTYEQYF. CDR3 DNA: TGCGCCAGCAGCGCAGGGGGGACTAGCGGGTCCACCTACGAGCAGTACTTC.

J is TRBJ2-3 and V is TRBV12-3 or TRBV12-4, with TRBD2 matching over 10 bases. With 6 bases clipped from V and 4 bases from J, the junction kept 16 bases outside the gene matches. The CDR3 covers 18 residues. The CDR3 region is CASRRNDHTSGTSDTQYF. In DNA, the CDR3 is TGTGCCAGCAGAAGAAATGACCATACTAGCGGGACCTCAGATACGCAGTATTTT.

V gene TRBV20-1 combines with J gene TRBJ2-7, with TRBD2 matching over 7 bases. The DNA end lines up better with TRBJ2-5; the J call may be wrong. Germline CDR1 DFQATT, CDR2 SNEGSKA (reference sequence). The CDR3 is made up of 19 amino acids. The chain's CDR3 is CSARALRLADATEEKTQYF. Here the CDR3 DNA reads TGCAGTGCTAGAGCCCTCCGGCTAGCGGACGCCACCGAGGAGAAGACCCAGTACTTC.

This clonotype was detected only once. The chain has TRBV28 and TRBJ1-2, with TRBD1 matching 8 bases. The trim removed 6 bases at V and 2 bases at J, leaving 11 bases unmatched. This CDR3 region has 16 residues. Germline CDR1 is MDHEN and CDR2 is SYDVKM. CDR3 loop: CASRRPLGQGNYGYTF. In DNA, the CDR3 is TGTGCCAGCAGACGACCCTTAGGACAGGGCAACTATGGCTACACCTTC.